These 2 T cell receptor beta chains came from one sample sequenced in a study of cytomegalovirus exposure and HLA in healthy donors. PCR was performed using 60 Vbeta and 13 Jbeta primers. The method was immunoSEQ multiplex PCR; TCRdb's version includes in-frame clones alone and lacks a portion of them. The sample has roughly 120,000 clones, more than 80% seen once; the top ten hold 2.5%. The material sequenced was PBMCs. These receptors all stem from a man between 25 and 39 years old in good health and CMV-seronegative.

J is TRBJ2-7 and V is TRBV7-2, with D tentatively TRBD2 (6 bases). This CDR3 has 15 amino acids. Germline V gives CDR1 SGHTA, CDR2 FQGNSA. The V and J ends lost 0 bases and 2 bases respectively, with 11 bases between them. This CDR3 is CASSLAGGGTYEQYF. The CDR3 DNA follows: TGTGCCAGCAGCTTAGCGGGCGGCGGGACCTACGAGCAGTACTTC.

This rearrangement joins TRBV6-5 to TRBJ1-1; D is undetermined. The V end lost 5 bases, the J end lost 3 bases, and 10 bases lay between the germline ends. This CDR3 is 13 amino acids long. In germline, CDR1 is MNHEY, CDR2 SVGAGI. CDR3 in DNA: TGTGCCAGCAGTCAAGCAACGGACACTGAAGCTTTCTTT. Its translation is CASSQATDTEAFF.